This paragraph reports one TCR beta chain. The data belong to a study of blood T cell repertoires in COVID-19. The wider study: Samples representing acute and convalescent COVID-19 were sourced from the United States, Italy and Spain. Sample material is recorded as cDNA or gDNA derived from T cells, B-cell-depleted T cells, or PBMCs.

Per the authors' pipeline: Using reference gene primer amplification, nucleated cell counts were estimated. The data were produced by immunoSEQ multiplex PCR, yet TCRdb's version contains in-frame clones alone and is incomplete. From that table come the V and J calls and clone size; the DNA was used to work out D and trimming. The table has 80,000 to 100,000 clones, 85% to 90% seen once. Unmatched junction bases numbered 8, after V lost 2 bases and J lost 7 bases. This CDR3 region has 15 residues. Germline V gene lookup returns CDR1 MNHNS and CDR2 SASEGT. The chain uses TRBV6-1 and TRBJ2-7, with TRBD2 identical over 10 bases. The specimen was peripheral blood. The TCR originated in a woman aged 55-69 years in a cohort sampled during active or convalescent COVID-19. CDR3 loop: CASSERAGGPREQYF. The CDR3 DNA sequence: TGTGCCAGCAGTGAACGAGCGGGAGGGCCGAGAGAGCAGTACTTC.